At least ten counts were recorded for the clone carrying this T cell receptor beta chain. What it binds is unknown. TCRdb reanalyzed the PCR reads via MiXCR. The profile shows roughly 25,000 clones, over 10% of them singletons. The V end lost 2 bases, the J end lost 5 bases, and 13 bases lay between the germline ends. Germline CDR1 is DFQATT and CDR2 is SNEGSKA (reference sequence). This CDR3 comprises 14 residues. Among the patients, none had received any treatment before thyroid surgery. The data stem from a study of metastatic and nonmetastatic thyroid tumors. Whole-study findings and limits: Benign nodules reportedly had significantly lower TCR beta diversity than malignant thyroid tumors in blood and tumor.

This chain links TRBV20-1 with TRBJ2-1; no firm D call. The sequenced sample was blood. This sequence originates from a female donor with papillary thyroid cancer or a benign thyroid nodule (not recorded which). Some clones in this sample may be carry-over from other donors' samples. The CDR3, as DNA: TGCAGTGCTAGATGGCTAGTATCCCACAATGAGCAGTTCTTC. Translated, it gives CSARWLVSHNEQFF.